These 29 T cell receptor beta chains share one sample of origin, sequenced in a study of T cell repertoires in cytomegalovirus infection (dated 2019 in TCRdb). The sequencer listed for this sample is Illumina HiSeq 1500. TCRdb ran its own pipeline on the public reads, namely fastp trimming at Q25 and MiXCR clone calling, and kept in-frame beta chains. Each CDR3 protein appears once, grouped with its most common genes and DNA. This sample holds some 240,000 distinct CDR3 sequences; over 15% were observed only once. 40% to 55% of the sample belongs to the ten largest clones. Sequencing was performed on CD8+ T cells from PBMCs. The receptors stem from a human donor in good health (CMV status not recorded). Some clones in this sample may be carry-over from other donors' samples.

This clonotype was recorded at least ten times. This rearrangement joins TRBV6-2 or TRBV6-3 to TRBJ2-1; D remains ambiguous. Germline V gene lookup returns CDR1 MNHEY and CDR2 SVGEGT. The CDR3 runs 14 residues. The CDR3 reads CAKLWVISYNEQFF. As DNA, the CDR3 is TGTGCGAAGTTGTGGGTCATTTCCTACAATGAGCAGTTCTTC.

This chain joins TRBV28 and TRBJ1-1; D is possibly TRBD1 (5 bases). CDR1 and CDR2 (germline): MDHEN, SYDVKM. This CDR3 is 14 amino acids long. With 5 bases removed from V and 1 base from J, the gap between germline ends came to 11 bases. For the CDR3, the DNA is TGTGCCAGCAGTCCGAGTAGGGGGAACACTGAAGCTTTCTTT. Protein: CASSPSRGNTEAFF.

The sample holds many counts of this clonotype. The chain is built from TRBV6-6 and TRBJ2-1, with a possible D match to TRBD2 (6 bases). This CDR3 has 17 residues. Per germline, CDR1 MNHNY and CDR2 SVGAGI (reference sequence). Trimming removed 2 bases from V and 5 bases from J, with 19 bases in between. CDR3 loop: CASSYGRLGEGDNEQFF. The CDR3 DNA sequence: TGTGCCAGCAGTTACGGGAGGTTGGGGGAAGGAGACAATGAGCAGTTCTTC.

The chain joins TRBV29-1 to TRBJ1-1, with D unresolved. Trimming pared 4 bases from V and 0 bases from J, leaving 15 bases between. This CDR3 is 15 amino acids long. Germline V gene data show CDR1 as SQVTM and CDR2 as ANQGSEA. The chain's CDR3 is CSVGRLGRVNTEAFF. CDR3 DNA sequence: TGCAGCGTTGGTAGGTTAGGGAGAGTGAACACTGAAGCTTTCTTT.

This clonotype was observed a few times. V gene TRBV20-1 combines with J gene TRBJ2-1, with TRBD1 as a possible D gene (6 bases). V dropped 3 bases and J dropped 4 bases, with 16 bases sitting between them. CDR3 length: 15 residues. Germline loops: CDR1 DFQATT, CDR2 SNEGSKA (reference sequence). The DNA of the CDR3 is TGCAGTGCTAGCTCGGCCTTCCAGGGGTACAATGAGCAGTTCTTC. Protein: CSASSAFQGYNEQFF.

The chain is built from TRBV27 and TRBJ2-7, with 7 nucleotides matching TRBD2. The V and J ends lost 5 bases and 3 bases, in that order; junction bases with no gene match: 10. The V gene's germline CDR1 is MNHEY and CDR2 SMNVEV (reference sequence). The CDR3 runs to 15 residues. As DNA, the CDR3 is TGTGCCAGCAGTAAGAGTCGGGGGGACGTCTACGAGCAGTACTTC. Residues: CASSKSRGDVYEQYF.

This clonotype was found once. This may come from a read error, since a much larger clone is one base off. The chain employs TRBV28 and TRBJ1-1; D call uncertain. Trimming took 5 bases from V and 3 from J, leaving 16 bases between them. The germline V gene has CDR1 MDHEN and CDR2 SYDVKM. There are 15 residues in the CDR3. The CDR3, as DNA: TGTGCCAGCAGTCCCCTCCCCAGATTCGACACTGAAGCTTTCTTT. Its protein product is CASSPLPRFDTEAFF.

This clonotype was seen many times. The chain couples TRBV7-8 to TRBJ2-7; D is tentatively TRBD1 or TRBD2 (5 bases each). V lost 6 bases and J lost 0, with 15 bases in between. CDR1 and CDR2 from the germline V gene are SGHVS and FQNEAQ. The CDR3 covers 15 residues. The DNA for the CDR3 is TGTGCCAGCAGTTCCGATCCGGGGCCCTCCTACGAGCAGTACTTC. It yields the protein CASSSDPGPSYEQYF.

The CDR3 sequence is CAITTNGGSYEQYF. The CDR3 DNA reads TGTGCCATCACTACTAACGGGGGGTCCTACGAGCAGTACTTC. The rearrangement uses TRBV12-3 or TRBV12-4 and TRBJ2-7; the match to TRBD2 covers 7 bases. This CDR3 region has 14 residues. Trimming took 10 bases from V and 1 from J; bases not matched to a gene: 10.

The V and J genes are TRBV20-1 and TRBJ2-3; 8 bases fit TRBD2. V lost 6 bases and J lost 3; bases outside the gene matches: 11. Germline V lookup: CDR1 DFQATT, CDR2 SNEGSKA (reference sequence). The CDR3 runs to 15 residues. CDR3 DNA: TGCAGTGCGGACCCCGGGACTAGTTTAACAGATACGCAGTATTTT. This codes for CSADPGTSLTDTQYF.

This clonotype occurred many times. The rearrangement links TRBV7-2 to TRBJ1-5; D is possibly TRBD1 (5 bases). The CDR3 spans 17 residues. CDR1 SGHTA and CDR2 FQGNSA come from the germline V gene. V dropped 5 bases and J dropped 3 bases, with 20 bases sitting between them. CDR3 sequence: CASSRGPGPSSNQPQHF. CDR3 coding DNA: TGTGCCAGCAGCCGCGGCCCGGGACCCTCGTCCAATCAGCCCCAGCATTTT. Full variable domain (remainder filled in from reference TRBV7-2 and TRBJ1-5): GAGVSQSPSNKVTEKGKDVELRCDPISGHTALYWYRQSLGQGLEFLIYFQGNSAPDKSGLPSDRFSAERTGGSVSTLTIQRTQQEDSAVYLCASSRGPGPSSNQPQHFGDGTRLSIL.

Written as DNA, the CDR3 is TGCAGTGCTAGAGATCCGCAGGGGAGCAACATTCAGTACTTC. Protein product: CSARDPQGSNIQYF. The chain couples TRBV20-1 to TRBJ2-4; maybe TRBD1 (6 bases). The CDR3 runs 14 residues. Germline assignment: CDR1 DFQATT and CDR2 SNEGSKA (reference sequence). Trimming took 0 bases from V and 7 from J, leaving 13 bases between them.

This clonotype was seen ten or more times. CDR3 region: CASSAGLWTNEQYF. The CDR3 DNA reads TGTGCCAGCAGCGCCGGGTTATGGACAAACGAGCAGTACTTC. The V gene is TRBV6-2 or TRBV6-3, the J gene TRBJ2-7, with D possibly being TRBD1 (5 bases). CDR3 length equals 14 residues. Germline values: CDR1 MNHEY, CDR2 SVGEGT. The V end was cut by 6 bases, the J end by 5 bases, with 17 bases between.

The chain couples TRBV4-1 to TRBJ1-5, with unresolved D. The CDR3 spans 13 residues. Trimming took 0 bases from V and 8 from J, leaving 8 bases between them. The germline gives CDR1 MGHRA, CDR2 YSYEKL. The CDR3 DNA follows: TGCGCCAGCAGCCAAGATTCCGGTGAGCCCCAGCATTTT. Amino acids: CASSQDSGEPQHF.

The genes are TRBV5-6 and TRBJ1-2; TRBD1 aligns across 7 bases. Trimming at V came to 1 base and at J to 0 bases, leaving 6 bases not matched to a gene. This CDR3 is built from 16 residues. CDR1 and CDR2 from the germline V gene are SGHDT and YYEEEE. CDR3 nucleotides: TGTGCCAGCAGCTTGTACCGGACAGGAGCTAACTATGGCTACACCTTC. Translation: CASSLYRTGANYGYTF.

This clonotype was found many times. The CDR3 loop reads CASSLGAGGDIQYF. DNA of the CDR3: TGTGCCAGCAGCTTAGGGGCTGGCGGGGACATTCAGTACTTC. The chain couples TRBV11-2 to TRBJ2-4; tentatively, D is TRBD2 (6 bases). The CDR3 has 14 residues. Germline CDR1 is SGHAT and CDR2 is FQNNGV. Trimming took off 1 base at V and 8 bases at J, with 12 bases between the two ends.

V is TRBV5-6 and J is TRBJ2-7, with TRBD1 matching over 9 bases. V shed 4 bases and J 9 bases; nucleotides not matched to a gene: 17. This CDR3 is 16 amino acids long. Germline CDR1 reads SGHDT; CDR2 reads YYEEEE. Here the CDR3 reads CASSLALTGGYDGQYF. The CDR3 DNA reads as TGTGCCAGCAGCCTCGCCCTAACAGGGGGCTACGATGGGCAGTACTTC. Combining the CDR3 with reference TRBV5-6 and TRBJ2-7 gives the whole variable domain DAGVTQSPTHLIKTRGQQVTLRCSPKSGHDTVSWYQQALGQGPQFIFQYYEEEERQRGNFPDRFSGHQFPNYSSELNVNALLLGDSALYLCASSLALTGGYDGQYFGPGTRLTVT.

The chain is built from TRBV10-3 and TRBJ1-1, with unresolved D. V was shortened by 3 bases and J by 2 bases, with 10 bases between the two germline ends. This CDR3 spans 14 amino acids. Germline assignment: CDR1 ENHRY and CDR2 SYGVKD. The DNA for the CDR3 is TGTGCCATCAGTGACAAGGGCGAAAACACTGAAGCTTTCTTT. It encodes CAISDKGENTEAFF.

This clonotype was observed many times. The rearrangement links TRBV12-3 or TRBV12-4 to TRBJ1-5, with 7 bases identical to TRBD1. The CDR3 is 13 residues long. The V segment lost 9 bases and the J segment 6 bases; nucleotides outside the gene matches: 8. CDR3 nucleotides: TGTGCCAGTAGTGAGGGGGCTAGTCAGCCCCAGCATTTT. Protein sequence: CASSEGASQPQHF.

The rearrangement links TRBV5-1 to TRBJ2-1; 9 positions match TRBD1. The CDR3 is made up of 16 amino acids. J was trimmed by 9 bases and V by 1 base; bases with no gene match: 11. Per germline, CDR1 SGHRS and CDR2 YFSETQ. CDR3 DNA sequence: TGCGCCAGCAGCTTGAGGTCCGGACAGGGGTCGAGTGAGCAGTTCTTC. Translation: CASSLRSGQGSSEQFF.

This clonotype has just a few counts. This rearrangement joins TRBV5-6 to TRBJ1-1; D not resolved. V was cut by 0 bases and J by 1 base, with 7 bases left in between. The CDR3 runs 14 residues. Germline V gives CDR1 SGHDT, CDR2 YYEEEE. The CDR3: CASSLELGNTEAFF. CDR3 DNA: TGTGCCAGCAGCTTGGAACTAGGGAACACTGAAGCTTTCTTT.

There are a few counts of this clonotype. The V and J genes are TRBV9 and TRBJ1-1; D gene unclear. Deletions cut 0 bases from V and 4 bases from J, with 7 bases between. Germline CDR1 and CDR2: SGDLS and YYNGEE. CDR3 length: 13 amino acids. The CDR3 here is CASSVGKITEAFF. CDR3 sequence (DNA): TGTGCCAGCAGCGTAGGGAAAATCACTGAAGCTTTCTTT.

This clonotype occurred many times. The chain uses TRBV7-9 and TRBJ1-6; TRBD1 agrees at 7 bases. This CDR3 region has 18 residues. V gave up 0 bases and J gave up 7 bases; unmatched junction bases: 12. In germline, CDR1 is SEHNR, CDR2 FQNEAQ (reference sequence). The CDR3 spells CASSLAGQDGLWNSPLHF. The DNA of the CDR3 is TGTGCCAGCAGCTTAGCTGGACAGGATGGTTTGTGGAATTCACCCCTCCACTTT. The whole variable domain, filled in from reference TRBV7-9 and TRBJ1-6, reads DTGVSQNPRHKITKRGQNVTFRCDPISEHNRLYWYRQTLGQGPEFLTYFQNEAQLEKSRLLSDRFSAERPKGSFSTLEIQRTEQGDSAMYLCASSLAGQDGLWNSPLHFGNGTRLTVT.

This chain uses TRBV29-1 with TRBJ2-7; 10 bases fit TRBD1. The CDR3 runs 13 residues. Germline-derived CDR1 and CDR2 are SQVTM and ANQGSEA. The V gene end was trimmed by 3 bases and the J gene end by 3 bases; junction bases not matched to a gene: 2. The CDR3 sequence: CSVETGGLYEQYF. Here the CDR3 DNA reads TGCAGCGTTGAGACAGGGGGCCTCTACGAGCAGTACTTC.

This clonotype was observed a single time. The chain links TRBV6-5 to TRBJ2-1; D is perhaps TRBD1 or TRBD2 (6 bases each). The CDR3 is 17 residues long. Trimming pared 5 bases from V and 5 bases from J, leaving 22 bases between. Germline CDR1 MNHEY, CDR2 SVGAGI. This CDR3 is CASSQGTPRDLHNEQFF. The CDR3 DNA follows: TGTGCCAGCAGTCAGGGGACTCCCCGGGACCTTCACAATGAGCAGTTCTTC.

This clonotype was counted ten times or more. This chain's CDR3 is CASSSPWPRGVEQYF. The CDR3 coding sequence is TGTGCCAGCAGCTCTCCGTGGCCTAGGGGTGTCGAGCAGTACTTC. This chain links TRBV7-2 with TRBJ2-7; tentatively, D is TRBD1 (5 bases). Germline loops: CDR1 SGHTA, CDR2 FQGNSA. CDR3 length: 15 amino acids. V was pared by 4 bases and J by 6 bases, with 19 bases between.

This clonotype was seen repeatedly, ten times or more. The CDR3 here is CASSWTGNNEQFF. The CDR3 DNA reads as TGTGCCAGCAGTTGGACAGGGAACAATGAGCAGTTCTTC. V gene TRBV6-2 or TRBV6-3 combines with J gene TRBJ2-1; 8 bases fit TRBD1. V gave up 4 bases and J gave up 5 bases; unmatched junction bases: 1. Looked up from germline, CDR1 is MNHEY and CDR2 is SVGEGT. CDR3 length: 13 residues.

The rearrangement uses TRBV6-1 and TRBJ2-4; 11 bases are shared with TRBD1. This CDR3 spans 15 amino acids. V shed 8 bases and J 5 bases; nucleotides not matched to a gene: 8. Germline CDR1 MNHNS, CDR2 SASEGT. CDR3 region: CASGGQGAFENIQYF. Written as DNA, the CDR3 is TGTGCCAGCGGTGGACAGGGGGCATTCGAAAACATTCAGTACTTC.

This clonotype was detected a few times. The J gene is TRBJ2-5, the V gene TRBV5-6; D uncertain. The CDR3 loop spans 15 amino acids. Germline loops: CDR1 SGHDT, CDR2 YYEEEE. The V end was cut by 1 base, the J end by 5 bases, with 15 bases between. CDR3 amino acids: CASSLSPSPTETQYF. CDR3 coding DNA: TGTGCCAGCAGCTTGTCTCCGTCACCGACGGAGACCCAGTACTTC.